These T cell receptor beta chains were read from a single sample in a study of cytomegalovirus exposure and HLA in healthy donors. The protocol was immunoSEQ multiplex PCR, while the TCRdb copy is restricted to in-frame clones and leaves out a portion. Its listing shows approximately 50,000 clones. The source material was PBMCs. The receptors stem from a male donor in good health and CMV-seropositive. Both conserved end residues are part of each CDR3. D genes are given only for firm matches.

DNA	CDR3	D	V	J
TGTGCCAGCAGCCCCGGACAGGGAGGGGAGCTGTTTTTT	CASSPGQGGELFF	TRBD1	TRBV7-3	TRBJ2-2
TGTGCCAGCAGCCCGGAAGTCAGGTCCTACGAGCAGTACTTC	CASSPEVRSYEQYF	-	TRBV5-6	TRBJ2-7
TGTGCCAGCGCAGAACCCGGGACAGGGGACGAAAAACTGTTTTTT	CASAEPGTGDEKLFF	TRBD1	TRBV28	TRBJ1-4
TGCGCCAGCAGCTTAGGAGGAGGGGGCGTCGAGCAGTACTTC	CASSLGGGGVEQYF	-	TRBV7-2	TRBJ2-7
TGTGCCAGCAGCGGAAGCGGGGGGGCCCGCGAGCAGTACTTC	CASSGSGGAREQYF	TRBD2	TRBV9	TRBJ2-7
TGCGCCAGCAGCCAAGAAAGAATAGGCGGGGCGGCGAACACCGGGGAGCTGTTTTTT	CASSQERIGGAANTGELFF	-	TRBV4-3	TRBJ2-2
TGTGCCAGCAGCCTACAGGGACGGTACGAGCAGTACTTC	CASSLQGRYEQYF	-	TRBV7-3	TRBJ2-7
TGTGCCAGCAGCTCCTCTGCGGGGGGGGATGAGCAGTTCTTC	CASSSSAGGDEQFF	TRBD2	TRBV7-3	TRBJ2-1
TGTGCCTGGAGGCCGGTAGAGGGGGCTATCCTACGAGTGCAGTACTTC	CAWRPVEGAILRVQYF	TRBD1	TRBV30	TRBJ2-5
TGTGCCAGCAGCTTACAGGGACAGGGGGACTTTACCCTCCACTTT	CASSLQGQGDFTLHF	TRBD1	TRBV7-8	TRBJ1-6
TGTGCCAGCATCCCGGACAGGAACACCGGGGAGCTGTTTTTT	CASIPDRNTGELFF	-	TRBV7-2	TRBJ2-2
TGTGCCAGCAGCGGGAGGATACGGGGGAGCCCTGGAAACACCATATATTTT	CASSGRIRGSPGNTIYF	-	TRBV9	TRBJ1-3
TGTGCGGGGGCTAACACCGGGGAGCTGTTTTTT	CAGANTGELFF	-	TRBV28	TRBJ2-2
TGTGCCTGGAGTGTGGACATCAACACTGAAGCTTTCTTT	CAWSVDINTEAFF	-	TRBV30	TRBJ1-1
TGTGCCAGCAGCCTAAGCCCCGGGACAGGGGCTGGGGCCAACGTCCTGACTTTC	CASSLSPGTGAGANVLTF	TRBD1	TRBV28	TRBJ2-6
TGTGCCAGTAACGAGGGCCTTAACACTGAAGCTTTCTTT	CASNEGLNTEAFF	-	TRBV19	TRBJ1-1
TGTGCCAGCAGCTTAGACCGGGGCTACAATGAGCAGTTCTTC	CASSLDRGYNEQFF	-	TRBV11-2	TRBJ2-1
TGCGCCCACCAAGCTGCAACCCGCACAGATGCGCAGTATTTT	CAHQAATRTDAQYF	-	TRBV10-1	TRBJ2-3
TGTGCCAGCAGCTTGGCAGGGCAGAACACTGAAGCTTTCTTT	CASSLAGQNTEAFF	-	TRBV5-6	TRBJ1-1
TGCGCCAGCAGCTTGGAGCGCGCCTACGAGCAGTACTTC	CASSLERAYEQYF	-	TRBV5-1	TRBJ2-7
TGCGCCAGCAGCTACGGACAGGGGGCAAAAGCCTCTGGAAACACCATATATTTT	CASSYGQGAKASGNTIYF	TRBD1	TRBV5-1	TRBJ1-3
TGTGCCAGCAGCGTATGGGACAGGGGGCTAGGCACAGATACGCAGTATTTT	CASSVWDRGLGTDTQYF	TRBD1	TRBV11-1	TRBJ2-3
TGTGCCAGTACAGGGGAGTACCAAAATTACTATGGTTACACCTTC	CASTGEYQNYYGYTF	-	TRBV19	TRBJ1-2
TGTGCCAGCAGCCGGAGCGGGGATTACCCTCTCGAGCAGTACTTC	CASSRSGDYPLEQYF	TRBD2	TRBV5-4	TRBJ2-7
TGTGCCAGCAGCTTATCACAGGGAGAGACCCAGTACTTC	CASSLSQGETQYF	-	TRBV7-9	TRBJ2-5
TGTGCCAGCTCCGAGACAGGGTTGTACTATGGCTACACCTTC	CASSETGLYYGYTF	TRBD1	TRBV18	TRBJ1-2
TGTGCCAGCGGACAGGGTCCGATCACTGAAGCTTTCTTT	CASGQGPITEAFF	TRBD1	TRBV11-2	TRBJ1-1
TGTGCCAGCACTTCAGGATGGGAGACCCAGTACTTC	CASTSGWETQYF	-	TRBV2	TRBJ2-5
TGTGCCAGCAGTGACAGCTACGAGCAGTACTTC	CASSDSYEQYF	-	TRBV6-1	TRBJ2-7
TGTGCCAGCAGCGTAGGGGCAGCTAGCAATCAGCCCCAGCATTTT	CASSVGAASNQPQHF	-	TRBV9	TRBJ1-5
TGTGCCAGCAGCTTAGAGGGGGGGAACCACAATGAGCAGTTCTTC	CASSLEGGNHNEQFF	-	TRBV7-8	TRBJ2-1
TGTGCCAGCAGACAGGGGGTAGGTGAAAAACTGTTTTTT	CASRQGVGEKLFF	TRBD1	TRBV27	TRBJ1-4
TGTGCCAGCAGCCTCCACAGGGGGGGGGCCTACGAGCAGTACTTC	CASSLHRGGAYEQYF	-	TRBV9	TRBJ2-7
TGCGCCAGCAGCTTGTACCAGGGGGAAAAATATGGCTACACCTTC	CASSLYQGEKYGYTF	TRBD1	TRBV5-1	TRBJ1-2
TGTGCCAGCAGTTCGTTGAGCGGCACTGAAGCTTTCTTT	CASSSLSGTEAFF	-	TRBV25-1	TRBJ1-1
TGTGCCAGCAGTTACGACGGTGGACAGGGCGTGGAGACCCAGTACTTC	CASSYDGGQGVETQYF	TRBD1	TRBV6-5	TRBJ2-5
TGCGCCAGCAGCTGGACAGTAGTGGGGGAGCAGTACTTC	CASSWTVVGEQYF	-	TRBV5-1	TRBJ2-7
TGTGCCATCAGTGAGGGGGGGGTTAAATTTGCTGATGAGCAGTTCTTC	CAISEGGVKFADEQFF	TRBD2	TRBV10-3	TRBJ2-1
TGTGCCAGCAGCCCACCTAGACAGGGGGGGTCCTACGAGCAGTACTTC	CASSPPRQGGSYEQYF	TRBD1	TRBV7-9	TRBJ2-7
TGCGCCAGCAGTCTTACCGGGACAGGGGTCGATGAGCAGTTCTTC	CASSLTGTGVDEQFF	TRBD1	TRBV4-1	TRBJ2-1
TGTGCCAGCGAACGGACCGGGACAGGGAGTGGGGGCTACACCTTC	CASERTGTGSGGYTF	TRBD1	TRBV9	TRBJ1-2
TGTGCCAGCAGCTTAGTAGGGACTAGCGGGGGGGCCTGGGAGCAGTACTTC	CASSLVGTSGGAWEQYF	TRBD2	TRBV7-8	TRBJ2-5
TGTGCCAGCAGCATGGGGGGGGTCAATGAGCAGTTCTTC	CASSMGGVNEQFF	TRBD2	TRBV11-3	TRBJ2-1
TGTGCCAGCAGCAACCTGGGACAGGGAAACACTGAAGCTTTCTTT	CASSNLGQGNTEAFF	TRBD1	TRBV5-4	TRBJ1-1
TGTGCCGGCAGCCGTGATGACTGGCAGCCCCAGCATTTT	CAGSRDDWQPQHF	-	TRBV6-5	TRBJ1-5
TGTGCCAGCAGTGAAGGATTAGGGAGGTCAGATACGCAGTATTTT	CASSEGLGRSDTQYF	-	TRBV2	TRBJ2-3
TGTGCCAGCAGCTTAAAGCGGGAAGCAGTAGATGGCTACACCTTC	CASSLKREAVDGYTF	-	TRBV7-9	TRBJ1-2
TGTGCCAGCAGGGGGACAGGGGTGGTTCAGCCCCAGCATTTT	CASRGTGVVQPQHF	TRBD1	TRBV6-4	TRBJ1-5
TGTGCCAGCAGAGGGACTAGCGACTACAATGAGCAGTTCTTC	CASRGTSDYNEQFF	TRBD2	TRBV6-6	TRBJ2-1
TGTGCCAGTAGTATGGGCAGTGTTTTTTATTATTCACCCCTCCACTTT	CASSMGSVFYYSPLHF	-	TRBV19	TRBJ1-6
TGTGCCAGCAGCTCCGGGACAGAGAATGAAAAACTGTTTTTT	CASSSGTENEKLFF	TRBD1	TRBV28	TRBJ1-4
TGCAGCGGAAACCGGCAGGGGAATGAGCAGTTCTTC	CSGNRQGNEQFF	-	TRBV29-1	TRBJ2-1
TGTGCCAGCAGCTTGGTGTCCGGGAATACGCAGTATTTT	CASSLVSGNTQYF	-	TRBV5-6	TRBJ2-3
TGTGCCAGCAGTTTAATGACAGCCAACACCGGGGAGCTGTTTTTT	CASSLMTANTGELFF	-	TRBV28	TRBJ2-2
TGTGCCAGCAGATCCGGAGGGGGGGGGATGACAGATACGCAGTATTTT	CASRSGGGGMTDTQYF	-	TRBV28	TRBJ2-3
TGTGCCAGCAGCATATGGACAGCCGTCGAGCAGTACTTC	CASSIWTAVEQYF	-	TRBV7-8	TRBJ2-7
TGTGCCAGCAGGTCGACAGGCCAATCCTATAATTCACCCCTCCACTTT	CASRSTGQSYNSPLHF	-	TRBV28	TRBJ1-6